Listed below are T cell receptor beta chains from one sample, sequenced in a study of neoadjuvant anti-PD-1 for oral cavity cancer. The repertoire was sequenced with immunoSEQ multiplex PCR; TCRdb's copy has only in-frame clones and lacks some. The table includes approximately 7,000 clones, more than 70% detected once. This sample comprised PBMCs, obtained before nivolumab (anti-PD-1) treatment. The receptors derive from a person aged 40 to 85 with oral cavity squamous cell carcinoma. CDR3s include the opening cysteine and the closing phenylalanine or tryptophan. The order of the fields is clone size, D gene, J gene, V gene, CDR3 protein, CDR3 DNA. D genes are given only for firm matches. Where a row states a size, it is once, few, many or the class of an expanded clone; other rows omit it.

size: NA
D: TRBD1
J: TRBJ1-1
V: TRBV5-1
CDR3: CASSGQADTEAFF
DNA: TGCGCCAGCAGCGGACAGGCTGACACTGAAGCTTTCTTT

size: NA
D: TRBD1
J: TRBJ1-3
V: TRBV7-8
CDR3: CASSSPYRGPSGNTIYF
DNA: TGTGCCAGCAGCTCGCCCTACAGGGGGCCCTCTGGAAACACCATATATTTT

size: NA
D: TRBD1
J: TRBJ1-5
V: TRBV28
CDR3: CASRANRGSTAGQPQHF
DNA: TGTGCCAGCAGAGCTAACAGGGGAAGTACGGCGGGTCAGCCCCAGCATTTT

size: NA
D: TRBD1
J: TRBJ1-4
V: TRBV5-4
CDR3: CASSLYRGRAEKLFF
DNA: TGTGCCAGCAGCCTGTACAGGGGGCGCGCTGAAAAACTGTTTTTT

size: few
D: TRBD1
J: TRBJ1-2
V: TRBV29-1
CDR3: CSVEVLQGAGGYTF
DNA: TGCAGCGTTGAAGTATTACAGGGGGCAGGAGGCTACACCTTC

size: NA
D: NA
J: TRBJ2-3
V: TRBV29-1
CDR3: CSVRTAQGDTQYF
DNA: TGCAGCGTTCGGACAGCCCAAGGAGATACGCAGTATTTT

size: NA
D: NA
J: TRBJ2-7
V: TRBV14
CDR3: CASSQASSRSFYEQYF
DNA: TGTGCCAGCAGCCAAGCTTCCTCCCGGTCTTTCTACGAGCAGTACTTC

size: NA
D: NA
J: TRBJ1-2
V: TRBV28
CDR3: CASTDLMGARKNYGYTF
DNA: TGTGCCAGTACAGACTTGATGGGTGCCCGGAAAAACTATGGCTACACCTTC

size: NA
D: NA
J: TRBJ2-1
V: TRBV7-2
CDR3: CASSLSPKSSYNEQFF
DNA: TGTGCCAGCAGCTTAAGTCCTAAGAGCTCCTACAATGAGCAGTTCTTC

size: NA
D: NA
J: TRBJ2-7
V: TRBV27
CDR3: CAIGVGEQYF
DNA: TGTGCCATCGGAGTTGGCGAGCAGTACTTC

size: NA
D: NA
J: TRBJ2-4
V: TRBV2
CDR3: CASRGEPGGNIQYF
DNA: TGTGCCAGCAGAGGGGAGCCAGGAGGAAACATTCAGTACTTC

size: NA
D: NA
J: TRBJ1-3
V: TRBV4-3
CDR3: CASSQEARNGNTIYF
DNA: TGCGCCAGCAGCCAAGAGGCCAGGAATGGAAACACCATATATTTT

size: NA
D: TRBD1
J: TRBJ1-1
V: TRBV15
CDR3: CATSRDGGTVLSTEAFF
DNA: TGTGCCACCAGCAGAGATGGTGGGACAGTACTATCCACTGAAGCTTTCTTT

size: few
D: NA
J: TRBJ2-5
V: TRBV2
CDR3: CASRLGGETQYF
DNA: TGTGCCAGCAGGTTGGGTGGGGAGACCCAGTACTTC

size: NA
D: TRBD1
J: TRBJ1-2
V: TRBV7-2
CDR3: CASSPGQGAGYTF
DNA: TGTGCCAGCAGCCCCGGTCAGGGGGCGGGCTACACCTTC

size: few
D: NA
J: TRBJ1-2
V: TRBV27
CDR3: CASSLSSLGGARYGYTF
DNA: TGTGCCAGCAGTTTATCCTCTCTCGGGGGGGCGCGCTATGGCTACACCTTC

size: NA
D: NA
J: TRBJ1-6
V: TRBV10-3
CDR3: CATLDPGSSYNSPLHF
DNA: TGTGCCACTTTAGATCCAGGGAGCTCCTATAATTCACCCCTCCACTTT

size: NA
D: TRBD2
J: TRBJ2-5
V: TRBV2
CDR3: CASSEYGGEETQYF
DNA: TGTGCCAGCAGTGAATACGGGGGGGAAGAGACCCAGTACTTC

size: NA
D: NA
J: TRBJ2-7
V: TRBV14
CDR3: CASSQVGFSYEQYF
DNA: TGTGCCAGCAGCCAAGTTGGTTTTTCCTACGAGCAGTACTTC

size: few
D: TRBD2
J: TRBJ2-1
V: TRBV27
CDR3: CASSLSGTSGGRGNEQFF
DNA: TGTGCCAGCAGTTTATCCGGGACTAGCGGGGGGCGGGGCAATGAGCAGTTCTTC

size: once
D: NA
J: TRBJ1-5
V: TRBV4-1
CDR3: CASSQVRNNQPQHF
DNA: TGCGCCAGCAGCCAAGTCCGTAATAATCAGCCCCAGCATTTT

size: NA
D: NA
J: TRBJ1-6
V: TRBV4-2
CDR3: CASSQDPRSLYNSPLHF
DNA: TGTGCCAGCAGCCAAGATCCGCGGAGCCTATATAATTCACCCCTCCACTTT

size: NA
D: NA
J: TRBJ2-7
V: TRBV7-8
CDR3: CASSLGGRVRIYEQYF
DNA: TGTGCCAGCAGCTTAGGGGGCAGGGTGAGGATCTACGAGCAGTACTTC

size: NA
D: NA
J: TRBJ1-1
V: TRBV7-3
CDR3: CASSLDRNTEAFF
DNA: TGTGCCAGCAGCCTCGATCGAAACACTGAAGCTTTCTTT

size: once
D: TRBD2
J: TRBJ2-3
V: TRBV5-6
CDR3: CASSLRRGGGTGTQYF
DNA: TGTGCCAGCAGCTTAAGGCGGGGGGGCGGCACAGGTACGCAGTATTTT

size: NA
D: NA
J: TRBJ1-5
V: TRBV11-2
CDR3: CASSLQGRNQPQHF
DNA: TGTGCCAGCAGCTTACAGGGCCGCAATCAGCCCCAGCATTTT

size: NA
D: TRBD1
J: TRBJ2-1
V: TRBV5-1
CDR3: CASSFAGGSYNEQFF
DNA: TGCGCCAGCAGCTTTGCAGGGGGCTCTTACAATGAGCAGTTCTTC

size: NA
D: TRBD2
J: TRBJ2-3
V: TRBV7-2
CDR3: CASRLAGGMGGDTQYF
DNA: TGTGCCAGTCGACTAGCGGGGGGGATGGGTGGAGATACGCAGTATTTT

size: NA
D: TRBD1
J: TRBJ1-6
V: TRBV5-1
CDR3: CASSLAEQGSSPLHF
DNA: TGCGCCAGCAGCTTGGCCGAACAGGGGAGTTCACCCCTCCACTTT

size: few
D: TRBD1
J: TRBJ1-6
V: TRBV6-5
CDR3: CASSSGGRDSPLHF
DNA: TGTGCCAGCAGCTCAGGGGGCAGGGACTCACCCCTCCACTTT

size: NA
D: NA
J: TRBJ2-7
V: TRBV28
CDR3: CASSFPGVYEQYF
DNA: TGTGCCAGCAGTTTCCCCGGAGTCTACGAGCAGTACTTC

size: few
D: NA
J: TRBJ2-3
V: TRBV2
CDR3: CASSERANLLTDTQYF
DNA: TGTGCCAGCAGTGAAAGGGCCAACTTGCTCACAGATACGCAGTATTTT

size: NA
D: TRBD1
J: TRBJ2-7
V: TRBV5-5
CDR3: CASSLEQGAREQYF
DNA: TGTGCCAGCAGCTTGGAACAGGGGGCCCGGGAGCAGTACTTC

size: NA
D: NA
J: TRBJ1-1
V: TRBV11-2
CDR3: CASSLDVNTEAFF
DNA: TGTGCCAGCAGCTTAGATGTGAACACTGAAGCTTTCTTT

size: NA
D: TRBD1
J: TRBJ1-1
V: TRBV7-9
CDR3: CASSLDGQVFSEAFF
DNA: TGTGCCAGCAGCTTAGACGGACAGGTATTTTCTGAAGCTTTCTTT

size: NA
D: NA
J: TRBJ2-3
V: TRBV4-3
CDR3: CASSHSTYRDIREDTQYF
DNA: TGCGCCAGCAGCCATTCTACCTACCGGGACATAAGGGAGGATACGCAGTATTTT

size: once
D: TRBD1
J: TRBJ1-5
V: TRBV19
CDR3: CASSFSGTGWQNQPQHF
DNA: TGTGCCAGTAGCTTCTCCGGGACAGGGTGGCAGAATCAGCCCCAGCATTTT

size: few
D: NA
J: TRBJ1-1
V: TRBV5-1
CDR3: CASSLAVGGNTEAFF
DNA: TGCGCCAGCAGCTTGGCGGTCGGAGGAAACACTGAAGCTTTCTTT

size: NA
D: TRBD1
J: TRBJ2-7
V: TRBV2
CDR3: CASLWTGFGEQYF
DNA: TGTGCCAGCCTTTGGACAGGTTTTGGTGAGCAGTACTTC

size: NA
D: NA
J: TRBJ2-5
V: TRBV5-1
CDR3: CASSLGGFAGIQETQYF
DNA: TGCGCCAGCAGCTTGGGCGGGTTCGCGGGGATCCAAGAGACCCAGTACTTC

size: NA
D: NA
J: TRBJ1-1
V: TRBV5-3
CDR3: CARSLVSNTEAFF
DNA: TGTGCCAGAAGCTTGGTGTCGAACACTGAAGCTTTCTTT

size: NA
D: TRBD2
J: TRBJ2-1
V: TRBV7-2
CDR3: CASSPRLAETYNEQFF
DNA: TGTGCCAGCAGCCCGCGACTAGCGGAGACCTACAATGAGCAGTTCTTC

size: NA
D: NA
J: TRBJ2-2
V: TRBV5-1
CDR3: CASATGRELFF
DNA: TGCGCCAGCGCGACGGGCCGGGAGCTGTTTTTT

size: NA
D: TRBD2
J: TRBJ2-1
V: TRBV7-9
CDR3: CASSSPGGSDYNEQLF
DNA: TGTGCCAGCAGCTCTCCGGGAGGCTCGGATTACAATGAGCAGCTCTTC

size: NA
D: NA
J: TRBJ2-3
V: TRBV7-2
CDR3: CASSRTDTQYF
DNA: TGTGCCAGCAGCCGCACAGATACGCAGTATTTT